A single T cell receptor (beta chain) is shown here with its context. The antigen is not known. The CDR3 sequence is 14 residues long. CDR1 and CDR2 (germline): SGDLS, YYNGEE. Trimming cost V 0 bases and J 1 base, with 7 bases left between them. These data originate in a study of T cell responses to AZD1222 COVID-19 vaccine. In the study overall: Both about-4-week and about-12-week second-dose recipients were combined.

Profiling relied on immunoSEQ multiplex PCR, and the TCRdb table lists in-frame clones only, not all of them. In the table there are approximately 150,000 clones, around 93% of which are singletons. Whole-study findings and limits: Distributed over spike, vaccine-associated CD4 TCRs predominated at 160-218 and 743-854. Nearly half of unique spike-specific TCRs reportedly avoided B.1.351 and B.1.1.7 mutated regions.

This TCR came from an adult in good health. The chain carries TRBV9 and TRBJ2-5; D unresolved. The sample in question was peripheral blood, obtained on day 0 of AZD1222 vaccination. The CDR3 region has the DNA TGTGCCAGCAGCGTAGCTCCAGGCCAAGAGACCCAGTACTTC. It codes for CASSVAPGQETQYF.